Listed here are 16 T cell receptor beta chains from one sample, sequenced in a study of shared clonotypes between healthy human individuals. The protocol was immunoSEQ multiplex PCR, while the TCRdb copy is restricted to in-frame clones and leaves out a portion. This sample has about 2 million clones, with over 85% found just once. Terminally differentiated effector memory CD45RA+ cells were left out of the naive CD8 fraction, which was CD45RO-negative and positively selected for CCR7. The sequencing sample was made of naive CD8+ T cells sorted from blood. Source of these receptors: a man younger than 35 in good health.

The chain recombines TRBV7-9 with TRBJ2-2; no firm D call. Trimming left V 5 bases short and J 1 base short, with 11 bases between. Germline loops: CDR1 SEHNR, CDR2 FQNEAQ (reference sequence). The CDR3 loop spans 15 amino acids. The CDR3 bases are TGTGCCAGCAGCGGCGGTGGCGGGAACACCGGGGAGCTGTTTTTT. Translation gives CASSGGGGNTGELFF.

The chain joins TRBV6-5 to TRBJ2-5; 9 nucleotides match TRBD2. The germline CDR1 and CDR2 sequences are MNHEY and SVGAGI. This CDR3 comprises 16 residues. The V and J ends lost 2 bases and 0 bases, in that order; junction bases with no gene match: 4. CDR3 in amino acids: CASSYEPSGNQETQYF. The CDR3 DNA reads as TGTGCCAGCAGTTACGAGCCTAGCGGGAACCAAGAGACCCAGTACTTC.

The chain has TRBV11-2 and TRBJ1-6; tentatively, D is TRBD1 (5 bases). This CDR3 comprises 17 residues. V gave up 2 bases and J gave up 4 bases, with 15 bases separating them. The V gene's germline CDR1 is SGHAT and CDR2 FQNNGV. This chain's CDR3 is CASSLSATGPYNSPLHF. The CDR3 nucleotides read TGTGCCAGCAGCTTATCGGCCACGGGACCTTATAATTCACCCCTCCACTTT.

The chain has TRBV7-9 and TRBJ1-5, with 7 bases identical to TRBD1. J was trimmed by 3 bases and V by 6 bases; bases with no gene match: 2. This CDR3 region has 13 residues. The V gene's germline CDR1 is SEHNR and CDR2 FQNEAQ (reference sequence). CDR3 amino acids: CASRGQSNQPQHF. CDR3 in DNA: TGTGCCAGCAGGGGACAGTCCAATCAGCCCCAGCATTTT.

This chain connects TRBV13 to TRBJ2-3; 8 bases agree with TRBD1. CDR1 and CDR2 from the germline V gene are PRHDT and FYEKMQ (reference sequence). V shed 0 bases, J shed 1 base, and the junction held 0 bases outside the gene matches. There are 15 residues in the CDR3. DNA of the CDR3: TGTGCCAGCAGCTTAGGGGACAGGGGCACAGATACGCAGTATTTT. Protein sequence: CASSLGDRGTDTQYF.

The chain has TRBV14 and TRBJ2-7, with 8 bases lining up with TRBD2. V shed 4 bases, J shed 1 base, and the junction held 3 bases outside the gene matches. Germline V CDR1 and CDR2: SGHDN, FVKESK. The CDR3 is made up of 14 amino acids. The CDR3 reads CASSPSGLSYEQYF. The CDR3 nucleotides are TGTGCCAGCAGCCCTAGCGGGCTTTCCTACGAGCAGTACTTC. Looking up the rest from reference TRBV14 and TRBJ2-7 gives the full variable domain: EAGVTQFPSHSVIEKGQTVTLRCDPISGHDNLYWYRRVMGKEIKFLLHFVKESKQDESGMPNNRFLAERTGGTYSTLKVQPAELEDSGVYFCASSPSGLSYEQYFGPGTRLTVT.

The chain joins TRBV30 to TRBJ2-1; a possible D gene is TRBD2 (6 bases). Per the germline V gene, CDR1 is GTSNPN and CDR2 is SVGIG (reference sequence). The CDR3 is 14 amino acids. Trimming pared 5 bases from V and 1 base from J, leaving 12 bases between. CDR3 in amino acids: CAWGEGRSYNEQFF. The CDR3 DNA is TGTGCCTGGGGCGAAGGGAGGTCCTACAATGAGCAGTTCTTC.

The V and J genes are TRBV6-5 and TRBJ2-1; D remains unclear. V lost 2 bases to trimming and J lost 2 bases, with 13 bases between them. The CDR3 length is 16 residues. Germline lookup yields CDR1 MNHEY and CDR2 SVGAGI. The CDR3 DNA reads as TGTGCCAGCAGTTACGCCGCCCCCGGAGCCTACAATGAGCAGTTCTTC. Protein: CASSYAAPGAYNEQFF.

Concerning this clone: Other DNA sequences in the same sample also yield this CDR3. V is TRBV30 and J is TRBJ1-1; D gene unclear. The ends were cut back, 4 bases at V and 5 bases at J, with 8 bases in the middle. CDR3 length: 11 amino acids. Germline lookup yields CDR1 GTSNPN and CDR2 SVGIG (reference sequence). The CDR3: CAWTLGTEAFF. In DNA form, the CDR3 reads TGTGCCTGGACTCTGGGGACTGAAGCTTTCTTT.

This clone has only a few counts. A read error may account for a junction end that differs from germline. The chain employs TRBV9 and TRBJ2-1; 9 bases agree with TRBD2. The CDR3 totals 12 residues. Germline CDR1 and CDR2: SGDLS and YYNGEE. This CDR3 reads CASSGSSDEQFF. The DNA for the CDR3 is TGTGCCAGTAGCGGGAGCTCAGATGAGCAGTTCTTC.

This clone was found once. This rearrangement joins TRBV30 to TRBJ2-7; maybe TRBD2 (5 bases). This CDR3 comprises 14 residues. V lost 0 bases and J lost 3, with 12 bases in between. CDR1 is GTSNPN and CDR2 is SVGIG in the germline V gene (reference sequence). The DNA for the CDR3 is TGTGCCTGGAGTGTACTAGGATTTAGCTACGAGCAGTACTTC. It encodes CAWSVLGFSYEQYF.

The chain has TRBV9 and TRBJ1-2, with D unclear. V was shortened by 4 bases and J by 6 bases, with 13 bases between the two germline ends. Per germline, CDR1 SGDLS and CDR2 YYNGEE. The CDR3 extends over 13 amino acids. The CDR3 DNA reads TGTGCCAGCAGCTTGGGAGGCAGTGATGGCTACACCTTC. This sequence encodes CASSLGGSDGYTF.

This chain joins TRBV6-6 and TRBJ1-1; D is uncertain. V dropped 3 bases and J dropped 0 bases, with 8 bases sitting between them. Germline loops: CDR1 MNHNY, CDR2 SVGAGI (reference sequence). The CDR3 totals 14 residues. The CDR3: CASSYRDMNTEAFF. The CDR3 DNA is TGTGCCAGCAGTTATAGGGATATGAACACTGAAGCTTTCTTT.

J is TRBJ2-5 and V is TRBV6-1; no clear D gene. The germline V gene encodes CDR1 MNHNS and CDR2 SASEGT. The length of the CDR3 is 16 residues. The V and J ends lost 0 bases and 2 bases respectively, with 13 bases between them. The CDR3 here is CASSEASTRPQETQYF. For the CDR3, the DNA is TGTGCCAGCAGTGAAGCCTCCACCAGGCCACAAGAGACCCAGTACTTC.

The rearrangement uses TRBV13 and TRBJ2-3; maybe TRBD2 (6 bases). CDR1 PRHDT and CDR2 FYEKMQ come from the germline V gene (reference sequence). There are 16 residues in the CDR3. Trimming removed 2 bases from V and 0 bases from J, with 12 bases in between. Written as DNA, the CDR3 is TGTGCCAGCAGCTTACACGGCGGGGCTAGCACAGATACGCAGTATTTT. It translates to CASSLHGGASTDTQYF.

This sequence joins TRBV11-2 and TRBJ2-3; the match to TRBD1 covers 9 bases. The CDR3 contains 15 residues. Per germline, CDR1 SGHAT and CDR2 FQNNGV. The trim removed 5 bases at V and 2 bases at J, leaving 5 bases unmatched. The CDR3 is CASSLWTGVTDTQYF. The CDR3 nucleotides read TGTGCCAGCAGCCTTTGGACAGGGGTCACAGATACGCAGTATTTT. The full variable domain, rest sourced from reference TRBV11-2 and TRBJ2-3, is EAGVAQSPRYKIIEKRQSVAFWCNPISGHATLYWYQQILGQGPKLLIQFQNNGVVDDSQLPKDRFSAERLKGVDSTLKIQPAKLEDSAVYLCASSLWTGVTDTQYFGPGTRLTVL.